Listed below are T cell receptor beta chains from one sample, sequenced in a study of T-cell reconstitution after alpha-beta-depleted transplantation in children. One entry per CDR3 protein results from TCRdb running MiXCR on the PCR reads. The sample lists approximately 350,000 distinct CDR3 sequences, around 15% occurring once. The specimen comprised PBMCs, mostly from graft donor cells, sampled 360 days after TCRalphabeta/CD19-depleted stem cell transplant. The receptor source for this set is a male patient between 2 and 15 years old who had a stem cell transplant for acute lymphoblastic leukemia, so the T cells may come from the graft donor. Both conserved end residues are part of each CDR3. D genes are given only for firm matches. Clone size appears in some rows only: once, few, many, or a class for an expanded clone.

J gene: TRBJ2-2
V gene: TRBV7-9
D gene: TRBD2
clone size: once
CDR3 DNA: TGTGCCAGCGGCGGAGGCGGGAGGGCCGAGGGCACCGGGGAGCTGTTTTTT
CDR3 protein: CASGGGGRAEGTGELFF

J gene: TRBJ2-2
V gene: TRBV9
D gene: TRBD2
clone size: NA
CDR3 DNA: TGTGCCAGCAGCGTAGGGCCTAGCGGGCTGGTGGCTCGGGGGGAGCTGTTTTTT
CDR3 protein: CASSVGPSGLVARGELFF

J gene: TRBJ2-7
V gene: TRBV15
D gene: TRBD2
clone size: once
CDR3 DNA: TGTGCCACCAGCAGAGGGACTAGCGGATCCTACGAGCAGTACTTC
CDR3 protein: CATSRGTSGSYEQYF

J gene: TRBJ2-2
V gene: TRBV5-1
D gene: NA
clone size: many
CDR3 DNA: TGCGCCAGCAGAACTGGGGCGACCCCGAACACCGGGGAGCTGTTTTTT
CDR3 protein: CASRTGATPNTGELFF

J gene: TRBJ1-5
V gene: TRBV28
D gene: TRBD1
clone size: few
CDR3 DNA: TGTGCCAGCAGTTTAAGACAGGGTCTCCGCAATCAGCCCCAGCATTTT
CDR3 protein: CASSLRQGLRNQPQHF

J gene: TRBJ2-5
V gene: TRBV29-1
D gene: TRBD2
clone size: many
CDR3 DNA: TGCAGCGTTGAACGGACTAGCGGGATTTTGGAGACCCAGTACTTC
CDR3 protein: CSVERTSGILETQYF

J gene: TRBJ2-2
V gene: TRBV7-3
D gene: NA
clone size: many
CDR3 DNA: TGTGCCAGCAGCTCGGAACTAGCTTGGGGTGGGACCGGGGAGCTGTTTTTT
CDR3 protein: CASSSELAWGGTGELFF

J gene: TRBJ2-2
V gene: TRBV9
D gene: NA
clone size: NA
CDR3 DNA: TGTGCCAGCAGCGTAGGTAGCATGGAGGGGGGCACCGGGGAGCTGTTTTTT
CDR3 protein: CASSVGSMEGGTGELFF

J gene: TRBJ1-1
V gene: TRBV4-2
D gene: NA
clone size: few
CDR3 DNA: TGTGCCAGCAGCCAGACCCTTCGAGGGGTCACTGAAGCTTTCTTT
CDR3 protein: CASSQTLRGVTEAFF

J gene: TRBJ2-7
V gene: TRBV4-3
D gene: NA
clone size: few
CDR3 DNA: TGCGCCAGCAGCCAAGTGTCGGGAGTTAGTGAGCAGTACTTC
CDR3 protein: CASSQVSGVSEQYF

J gene: TRBJ2-7
V gene: TRBV6-2/TRBV6-3
D gene: TRBD2
clone size: few
CDR3 DNA: TGTGCCAGCAGTTGGCACCCCCAGGAGACTAGCGGGAGAGATGAGCAGTACTTC
CDR3 protein: CASSWHPQETSGRDEQYF

J gene: TRBJ2-2
V gene: TRBV6-5
D gene: TRBD1
clone size: few
CDR3 DNA: TGTGCCAGCAGTTCACAGGGGGCTTATGCCGGGGAGCTGTTTTTT
CDR3 protein: CASSSQGAYAGELFF

J gene: TRBJ2-5
V gene: TRBV29-1
D gene: NA
clone size: few
CDR3 DNA: TGCAGCGTTGAACAGGGAAGAGAGACCCAGTACTTC
CDR3 protein: CSVEQGRETQYF

J gene: TRBJ2-5
V gene: TRBV20-1
D gene: NA
clone size: NA
CDR3 DNA: TGCAGTGCTAGAGAGAGAGTGGAGACCCAGTACTTC
CDR3 protein: CSARERVETQYF

J gene: TRBJ2-2
V gene: TRBV15
D gene: NA
clone size: NA
CDR3 DNA: TGTGCCACCAGCAGAGTTCCGGCGGGCTTCGCGAACACCGGGGAGCTGTTTTTT
CDR3 protein: CATSRVPAGFANTGELFF